The 30 T cell receptor beta chains in this list originate from one sample, sequenced in a study of blood T cell repertoires in COVID-19 (TCRdb year 2020). The library was obtained by the immunoSEQ multiplex PCR assay. Held by TCRdb, this immuneACCESS table contains in-frame sequences only and omits some clones. Under half of the omission traces to an unresolved V gene where checked; the cause of the rest is unknown. The sample table contains more than 200,000 clones; only one count was recorded for roughly 88% of them. The ten most abundant clones make up around 1.5% of the sample. The sample was peripheral blood. The receptors were sampled from a woman aged 35 to 49 who had recovered from COVID-19.

This clone came up a few times. This rearrangement joins TRBV27 to TRBJ1-5; 12 bases map to TRBD1. The germline gives CDR1 MNHEY, CDR2 SMNVEV (reference sequence). The V gene end was trimmed by 5 bases and the J gene end by 6 bases; junction bases not matched to a gene: 2. This CDR3 contains 14 residues. Here the CDR3 DNA reads TGTGCCAGCAGTCAGGGACAGGGGGCTCAGCCCCAGCATTTT. Protein: CASSQGQGAQPQHF.

The V gene is TRBV5-8, the J gene TRBJ1-5; TRBD1 might be the D (5 bases). From germline, CDR1 is SGHTS and CDR2 YDEGEE. The V end lost 2 bases, the J end lost 6 bases, and 12 bases lay between the germline ends. The CDR3 runs 14 residues. The CDR3 nucleotides are TGTGCCAGCAGCTTCGGGGGAATTTCTCAGCCCCAGCATTTT. It specifies CASSFGGISQPQHF.

The J gene is TRBJ2-3, the V gene TRBV24-1; 8 nucleotides align to TRBD2. The germline gives CDR1 KGHDR, CDR2 SFDVKD. This CDR3 is 15 amino acids long. V lost 7 bases, J lost 2 bases, and 7 bases stayed unmatched. This CDR3 reads CATSLAGGSTDTQYF. The CDR3 DNA sequence: TGTGCCACCAGCTTGGCGGGGGGTTCCACAGATACGCAGTATTTT.

The CDR3 sequence: CASSPQEGQATGELFF. Here the CDR3 DNA reads TGTGCCAGCTCACCACAGGAAGGACAGGCCACCGGGGAGCTGTTTTTT. The rearrangement uses TRBV18 and TRBJ2-2; 7 bases fit TRBD1. Trimming removed 1 base from V and 4 bases from J; junction bases left unmatched: 6. The CDR3 is 16 residues long. CDR1 and CDR2 from the germline V gene are KGHSH and LQKENI.

The rearrangement uses TRBV3-1 (or the pseudogene TRBV3-2) and TRBJ2-3; 10 nucleotides align to TRBD2. Germline V CDR1 and CDR2: LGHDT, YNNKEL (reference sequence). This CDR3 is 15 amino acids long. With V trimmed by 4 bases and J by 2 bases, 3 bases remained unmatched. The CDR3 DNA reads as TGTGCCAGCAGCCGAGGACTAGCGGACACAGATACGCAGTATTTT. This encodes CASSRGLADTDTQYF.

The chain couples TRBV28 to TRBJ1-4, with 8 bases lining up with TRBD1. V was clipped by 6 bases and J by 1 base; unmatched bases: 4. The germline V gene has CDR1 MDHEN and CDR2 SYDVKM. The CDR3 length is 15 residues. The CDR3 region has the DNA TGTGCCAGCAGAGGACAGGGAGGAACTAATGAAAAACTGTTTTTT. This sequence encodes CASRGQGGTNEKLFF.

The chain combines TRBV5-4 with TRBJ1-6; TRBD1 might be the D (5 bases). Deletions cut 3 bases from V and 8 bases from J, with 12 bases between. CDR3 length: 14 amino acids. Germline V gene lookup returns CDR1 SGHNT and CDR2 YYREEE (reference sequence). The chain's CDR3 is CASSSPGEDSPLHF. CDR3 DNA: TGTGCCAGCAGCTCCCCGGGGGAGGATTCACCCCTCCACTTT.

This chain uses TRBV9 with TRBJ2-1; D possibly corresponds to TRBD2 (5 bases). The V end was cut by 4 bases, the J end by 0 bases, with 8 bases between. This CDR3 is built from 14 residues. CDR1 SGDLS and CDR2 YYNGEE come from the germline V gene. CDR3 in DNA: TGTGCCAGCAGCCCCACTAGCTCCTACAATGAGCAGTTCTTC. Translation gives CASSPTSSYNEQFF.

V is TRBV5-1 and J is TRBJ1-5; tentatively, D is TRBD1 (6 bases). V was trimmed by 0 bases and J by 7 bases, leaving 14 bases between them. CDR1 and CDR2 (germline): SGHRS, YFSETQ. The CDR3 covers 15 residues. CDR3 nucleotides: TGCGCCAGCAGCTTGGGTACAGGGATGGGGCAGCCCCAGCATTTT. This sequence encodes CASSLGTGMGQPQHF.

This clone was counted many times. The V gene is TRBV7-2, the J gene TRBJ2-2; D uncertain. The CDR3 is 16 amino acids. V lost 4 bases and J lost 7, with 19 bases in between. The V gene's germline CDR1 is SGHTA and CDR2 FQGNSA. This CDR3 reads CASSSFPGSLHGELFF. As DNA, the CDR3 is TGTGCCAGCAGCTCCTTCCCCGGGTCTCTCCACGGGGAGCTGTTTTTT.

The rearrangement joins TRBV11-3 to TRBJ2-2; 7 nucleotides align to TRBD1. The CDR3 runs to 14 residues. Per the germline V gene, CDR1 is SGHNT and CDR2 is YENEEA. The V gene end was trimmed by 5 bases and the J gene end by 6 bases; junction bases not matched to a gene: 6. CDR3 sequence (DNA): TGTGCCAGCAGCACAAGACAGGGTGCCGGGGAGCTGTTTTTT. Encoded protein: CASSTRQGAGELFF.

J is TRBJ1-5 and V is TRBV19; D unclear. V lost 2 bases, J lost 4 bases, and 21 bases lay in between. The CDR3 sequence is 18 residues long. Germline loops: CDR1 LNHDA, CDR2 SQIVND (reference sequence). CDR3 DNA sequence: TGTGCCAGTAGTATACCCTCATTTGGGGTAGGCGGGAATCAGCCCCAGCATTTT. Protein product: CASSIPSFGVGGNQPQHF.

The V gene is TRBV7-2, the J gene TRBJ2-1; 10 bases agree with TRBD2. This CDR3 spans 16 amino acids. V shed 4 bases and J 8 bases; nucleotides not matched to a gene: 11. Germline CDR1 is SGHTA and CDR2 is FQGNSA. CDR3 nucleotides: TGTGCCAGCAGCTCAAGTAGCGGGGGGCCCCGTCATGAGCAGTTCTTC. Its protein product is CASSSSSGGPRHEQFF. The whole variable domain, remainder taken from reference TRBV7-2 and TRBJ2-1, is GAGVSQSPSNKVTEKGKDVELRCDPISGHTALYWYRQSLGQGLEFLIYFQGNSAPDKSGLPSDRFSAERTGGSVSTLTIQRTQQEDSAVYLCASSSSSGGPRHEQFFGPGTRLTVL.

The rearrangement links TRBV7-2 to TRBJ1-1, with no clear D. Looked up from germline, CDR1 is SGHTA and CDR2 is FQGNSA. V was clipped by 2 bases and J by 2 bases, with 18 bases between them. There are 17 residues in the CDR3. CDR3 nucleotide sequence: TGTGCCAGCAGCTTATTCGCCGACACCCGGATTAACACTGAAGCTTTCTTT. Its protein product is CASSLFADTRINTEAFF. The full variable domain, completed using reference TRBV7-2 and TRBJ1-1, is GAGVSQSPSNKVTEKGKDVELRCDPISGHTALYWYRQSLGQGLEFLIYFQGNSAPDKSGLPSDRFSAERTGGSVSTLTIQRTQQEDSAVYLCASSLFADTRINTEAFFGQGTRLTVV.

The chain combines TRBV11-2 with TRBJ2-1; 7 bases are shared with TRBD2. Germline V CDR1 and CDR2: SGHAT, FQNNGV. This CDR3 has 16 residues. The J segment lost 6 bases and the V segment lost 5 bases, leaving 13 bases of the junction unmatched. CDR3 sequence reads: CASSIPRDGGFNEQFF. CDR3 nucleotides: TGTGCCAGCAGCATTCCCCGGGACGGGGGGTTCAATGAGCAGTTCTTC. The variable domain in full, with the rest retrieved from reference TRBV11-2 and TRBJ2-1, is EAGVAQSPRYKIIEKRQSVAFWCNPISGHATLYWYQQILGQGPKLLIQFQNNGVVDDSQLPKDRFSAERLKGVDSTLKIQPAKLEDSAVYLCASSIPRDGGFNEQFFGPGTRLTVL.

This chain joins TRBV27 and TRBJ1-5, with TRBD1 as a possible D gene (5 bases). Trimming stripped 2 bases from V and 6 bases from J, with 11 bases between. Germline lookup yields CDR1 MNHEY and CDR2 SMNVEV (reference sequence). The CDR3 contains 14 residues. The chain's CDR3 is CASSLQGHGQPQHF. For the CDR3, the DNA is TGTGCCAGCAGTTTACAGGGTCATGGTCAGCCCCAGCATTTT.

The V and J genes are TRBV19 and TRBJ2-1; tentative D call: TRBD1 (8 bases). The CDR3 extends over 17 amino acids. V was cut by 4 bases and J by 3 bases, with 19 bases left in between. Germline V lookup: CDR1 LNHDA, CDR2 SQIVND (reference sequence). CDR3 residues: CASSRTRTGRDYNEQFF. Here the CDR3 DNA reads TGTGCCAGTAGTAGAACAAGGACAGGGAGGGACTACAATGAGCAGTTCTTC.

This chain joins TRBV2 and TRBJ2-5, with 9 bases matching TRBD1. With V trimmed by 4 bases and J by 2 bases, 5 bases remained unmatched. The CDR3 covers 15 residues. CDR1 and CDR2 (germline): SNHLY, FYNNEI. The DNA of the CDR3 is TGTGCCAGCAGTGTCCAAGGACAGGGGCAAGAGACCCAGTACTTC. Amino acid sequence: CASSVQGQGQETQYF.

The CDR3 reads CASSLGGQLNYEQYF. DNA for the CDR3: TGTGCCAGCAGCTTGGGAGGACAGCTGAACTACGAGCAGTACTTC. The chain links TRBV5-4 to TRBJ2-7, with D possibly being TRBD1 (6 bases). The CDR3 has 15 residues. From germline, CDR1 is SGHNT and CDR2 YYREEE (reference sequence). V lost 0 bases and J 3 bases, leaving 13 bases between the germline ends.

The rearrangement uses TRBV19 and TRBJ1-5; TRBD1 aligns across 7 bases. CDR1 LNHDA and CDR2 SQIVND come from the germline V gene (reference sequence). Losses at the gene ends were 2 bases for V and 3 bases for J; bases not matched to a gene: 7. The CDR3 has 16 amino acids. The CDR3 DNA sequence: TGTGCCAGTAGTATATTACAGGGGTTTGACAATCAGCCCCAGCATTTT. This gives the protein CASSILQGFDNQPQHF.

The chain employs TRBV27 and TRBJ2-7; 7 nucleotides agree with TRBD2. Germline assignment: CDR1 MNHEY and CDR2 SMNVEV (reference sequence). V lost 2 bases and J lost 6; bases outside the gene matches: 4. This CDR3 has 13 residues. CDR3 protein: CASSLTREGEQYF. The CDR3 bases are TGTGCCAGCAGTTTAACCAGGGAGGGCGAGCAGTACTTC.

The CDR3 nucleotides are TGTGCCAGCTCAGAATTGACAGGGTCCGGTGAGCAGTTCTTC. Encoded protein: CASSELTGSGEQFF. The chain employs TRBV18 and TRBJ2-1; TRBD1 matches at 7 bases. Germline trimming cut 5 bases from V and 9 bases from J; bases unmatched to any gene: 10. The CDR3 totals 14 residues. Looked up from germline, CDR1 is KGHSH and CDR2 is LQKENI.

CDR3 nucleotides: TGTGCCAGCAGCTTAAGACAGGGGGCAAATGAAAAACTGTTTTTT. It translates to CASSLRQGANEKLFF. The chain employs TRBV13 and TRBJ1-4, with 10 nucleotides matching TRBD1. The CDR3 has 15 amino acids. In germline, CDR1 is PRHDT, CDR2 FYEKMQ (reference sequence). With 2 bases clipped from V and 5 bases from J, the junction kept 2 bases outside the gene matches.

The rearrangement links TRBV2 to TRBJ2-7; 7 nucleotides agree with TRBD2. Germline CDR1 reads SNHLY; CDR2 reads FYNNEI. The CDR3 contains 11 residues. With 6 bases clipped from V and 6 bases from J, the junction kept 2 bases outside the gene matches. The CDR3 here is CASSSGGEQYF. In DNA, the CDR3 is TGTGCCAGCAGCTCGGGAGGCGAGCAGTACTTC.

The V call is TRBV6-5, the J call TRBJ1-6, with 11 bases that match TRBD1. Per the germline V gene, CDR1 is MNHEY and CDR2 is SVGAGI. The ends lost 5 bases at V and 9 bases at J; junction bases unmatched: 6. This CDR3 has 15 amino acids. Here the CDR3 reads CASSRTGGMGSPLHF. In DNA, the CDR3 is TGTGCCAGCAGTCGGACAGGGGGCATGGGTTCACCCCTCCACTTT.

The rearrangement uses TRBV2 and TRBJ2-1; 9 bases align to TRBD1. The germline gives CDR1 SNHLY, CDR2 FYNNEI. The CDR3 loop spans 14 amino acids. The trim removed 8 bases at V and 8 bases at J, leaving 10 bases unmatched. In DNA, the CDR3 is TGTGCCAGCTGCCGGGACAGGGTGGGCGATGAGCAGTTCTTC. It codes for CASCRDRVGDEQFF.

The chain employs TRBV19 and TRBJ1-6; 11 nucleotides align to TRBD1. CDR1 and CDR2 from the germline V gene are LNHDA and SQIVND (reference sequence). The length of the CDR3 is 17 residues. V lost 4 bases, J lost 7 bases, and 9 bases stayed unmatched. The CDR3 loop reads CASSTRDRGFLNSPLHF. The CDR3 region has the DNA TGTGCCAGTAGTACCCGGGACAGGGGGTTCCTCAATTCACCCCTCCACTTT.

This chain connects TRBV21-1 to TRBJ1-1; TRBD1 was called by the table and not checked on the DNA. TRBV21-1 is a recognized pseudogene. The CDR3 contains 13 residues. The CDR3 spells CASSCTGGTEAFF. The CDR3 nucleotides are TGTGCCAGCAGCTGTACAGGGGGCACTGAAGCTTTCTTT.

The chain combines TRBV7-9 with TRBJ2-5, with TRBD1 matching 8 bases. J lost 0 bases, V lost 1 base, and 4 bases had no gene match. CDR1 and CDR2 from the germline V gene are SEHNR and FQNEAQ (reference sequence). This CDR3 comprises 16 residues. In nucleotides, the CDR3 is TGTGCCAGCAGCTTAGACACAGGGGGGTACCAAGAGACCCAGTACTTC. Translating gives CASSLDTGGYQETQYF.

This chain joins TRBV5-1 and TRBJ2-7; 8 bases fit TRBD2. With the DNA end fitting TRBJ2-1 better, the J assignment may be wrong. The length of the CDR3 is 17 residues. Germline V CDR1 and CDR2: SGHRS, YFSETQ. DNA for the CDR3: TGCGCCAGCAGCTTGGCCCCGGGGGCTAGCGGGTACAATGAGCAGTTCTTC. This gives the protein CASSLAPGASGYNEQFF.